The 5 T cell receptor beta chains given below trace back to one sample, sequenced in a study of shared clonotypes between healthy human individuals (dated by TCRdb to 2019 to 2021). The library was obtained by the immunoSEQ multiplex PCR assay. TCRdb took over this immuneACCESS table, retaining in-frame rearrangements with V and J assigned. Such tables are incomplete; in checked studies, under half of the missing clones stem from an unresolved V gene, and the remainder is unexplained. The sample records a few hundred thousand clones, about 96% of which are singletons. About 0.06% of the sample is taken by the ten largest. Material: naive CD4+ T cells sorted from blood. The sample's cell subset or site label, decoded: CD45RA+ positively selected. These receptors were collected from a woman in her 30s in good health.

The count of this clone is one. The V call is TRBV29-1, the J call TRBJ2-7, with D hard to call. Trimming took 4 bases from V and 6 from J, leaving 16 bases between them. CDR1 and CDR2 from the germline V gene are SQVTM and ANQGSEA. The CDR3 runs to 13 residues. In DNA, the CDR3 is TGCAGCGTTGTAAATAACAGCGTCGGCGAGCAGTACTTC. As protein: CSVVNNSVGEQYF.

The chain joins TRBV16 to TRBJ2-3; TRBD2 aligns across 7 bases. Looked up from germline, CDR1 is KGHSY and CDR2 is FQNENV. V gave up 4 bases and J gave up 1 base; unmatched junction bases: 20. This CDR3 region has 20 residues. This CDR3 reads CASSPWVGRGEAGGTDTQYF. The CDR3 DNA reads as TGTGCCAGCAGCCCCTGGGTCGGAAGGGGAGAGGCGGGAGGCACAGATACGCAGTATTTT.

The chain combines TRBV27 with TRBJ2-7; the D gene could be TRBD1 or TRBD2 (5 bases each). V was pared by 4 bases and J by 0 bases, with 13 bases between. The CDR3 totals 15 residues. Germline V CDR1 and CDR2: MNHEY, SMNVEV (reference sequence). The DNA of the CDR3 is TGTGCCAGCAGTTCCGGGGACGGGACCTCCTACGAGCAGTACTTC. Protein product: CASSSGDGTSYEQYF.

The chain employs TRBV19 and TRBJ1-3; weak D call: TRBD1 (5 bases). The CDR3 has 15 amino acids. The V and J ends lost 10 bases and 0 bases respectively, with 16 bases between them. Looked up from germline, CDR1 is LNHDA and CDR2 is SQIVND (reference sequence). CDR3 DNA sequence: TGTGCCACCGTTGCGGGGCCCTCCTCTGGAAACACCATATATTTT. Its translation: CATVAGPSSGNTIYF.

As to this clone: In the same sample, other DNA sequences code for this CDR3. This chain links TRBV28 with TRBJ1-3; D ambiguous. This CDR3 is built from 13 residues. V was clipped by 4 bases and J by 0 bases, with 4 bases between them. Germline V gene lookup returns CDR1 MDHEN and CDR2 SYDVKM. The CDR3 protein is CASSSGSGNTIYF. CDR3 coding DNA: TGTGCCAGCAGTTCTGGCTCTGGAAACACCATATATTTT.